This T cell receptor (beta chain) emerged from a study of patients and donors after allogeneic stem cell transplantation. This CDR3 is built from 14 residues. Trimming took off 2 bases at V and 7 bases at J, with 11 bases between the two ends. Germline assignment: CDR1 SEHNR and CDR2 FQNEAQ (reference sequence). TCRdb recomputed calls from the RT-PCR reads with MiXCR, one row per CDR3 protein. The table lists around 10,000 distinct CDR3 sequences, 22% of them singletons. This TCR derives from a human donor who was either an allogeneic HSCT recipient or a stem cell or donor lymphocyte infusion donor (not recorded which). It is not recorded whose cells these are; they may come from a transplant donor. Sequencing was done on a sample of blood, either unsorted or a sorted T cell fraction (not recorded which). J is TRBJ1-4 and V is TRBV7-9; tentatively, D is TRBD1 (6 bases). CDR3 in amino acids: CASSLQGGGEKLFF. CDR3 bases: TGTGCCAGCAGCTTACAGGGAGGGGGTGAAAAACTGTTTTTT.